Below are 2 T cell receptor beta chains sequenced from a single sample in a study of T cells in Graves' hyperthyroidism and ophthalmopathy (dated by TCRdb to the late 2010s). The method behind the library was multiplex PCR. TCRdb records Illumina HiSeq 2000 as the sequencer. The TCR beta CDR3 regions were amplified from the RNA transcripts. A first-round RT-PCR of the TCR CDR3 used the HTBI primer set with the Qiagen OneStep RT-PCR kit. The raw public reads went through TCRdb reprocessing: fastp at Q25, MiXCR clone calling, in-frame beta chains kept. Identical CDR3 protein sequences are pooled into one entry, listed with their most common genes and DNA. Recorded for this sample are 400,000 or so distinct CDR3 sequences; approximately 15% of them occurred a single time. The top ten hold 15% to 20% of the sample. The specimen was blood. These receptors were obtained from a woman aged 25 to 39 with Graves' ophthalmopathy.

The table lists this clonotype with many counts. This chain uses TRBV7-9 with TRBJ2-7, with TRBD2 matching over 9 bases. The CDR3 is made up of 15 amino acids. Germline loops: CDR1 SEHNR, CDR2 FQNEAQ (reference sequence). J lost 0 bases, V lost 6 bases, and 6 bases had no gene match. The CDR3 is CASRLQAGGSYEQYF. CDR3 nucleotide sequence: TGTGCCAGCAGACTTCAAGCGGGGGGCTCCTACGAGCAGTACTTC.

This clonotype has ten or more counts. The rearrangement uses TRBV12-3 or TRBV12-4 and TRBJ1-4; D uncertain. The CDR3 length is 14 residues. Trimming cost V 5 bases and J 8 bases, with 15 bases left between them. The CDR3 loop is CASSRGPNGEKLFF. CDR3 DNA: TGTGCCAGCAGTCGTGGTCCGAATGGAGAAAAACTGTTTTTT.